Detailed here is one TCR beta chain. The data were obtained in a study of blood T cell repertoires in COVID-19. Overall study: Both acute and convalescent COVID-19 samples were obtained from the United States, Italy and Spain. PBMCs, B-cell-depleted T cells, or T cells provided the cDNA or gDNA that made up the material.

Source study methods: Nucleated cell counts were estimated from reference gene primer amplification. Measured with immunoSEQ multiplex PCR; TCRdb has only the in-frame clones, and not every one. V and J calls and clone size are given by that table; D and trimming were obtained from the DNA. This sample has around 150,000 clones, with approximately 80% found just once. CDR3 size: 15 residues. CDR1 is MNHEY, CDR2 SVGAGI, per germline. The trim removed 2 bases at V and 8 bases at J, leaving 8 bases unmatched. The V and J genes are TRBV6-5 and TRBJ2-1, with TRBD2 matching over 8 bases. The TCR was taken from a woman between 45 and 60 years old in a cohort sampled during active or convalescent COVID-19. The material sequenced was peripheral blood. In DNA form, the CDR3 reads TGTGCCAGCAGTTACCCCGGGGGGGACGGAGATGAGCAGTTCTTC. It encodes CASSYPGGDGDEQFF.